This TCR beta chain comes out of a study of T cells in Graves' hyperthyroidism and ophthalmopathy. Uncontrolled infection, other autoimmune disease, pregnancy or lactation disqualified patients from enrolment. TCR beta CDR3 regions were amplified from RNA transcripts. HTBI primers were used for first-round RT-PCR of the TCR CDR3. TCRdb processed the multiplex PCR reads anew with MiXCR; each CDR3 protein has one entry. This sample has around 720,000 distinct CDR3 sequences, with roughly a third found just once. Study-wide results and limits: Blood also contained most expanded thyroid clonotypes above 0.001.

In its sample, this clonotype was seen a few times. Its antigen is currently unknown. This TCR derives from a woman aged 40 to 50 with Graves' hyperthyroidism. The sequencing input was blood.

For the CDR3, the DNA is TGTGCCAGCAGTCCCCCCGGGGGAAGAGGTTCACCCCTCCACTTT. Residues: CASSPPGGRGSPLHF. The genes are TRBV6-2 or TRBV6-3 and TRBJ1-6, with D tentatively TRBD1 (5 bases). V lost 5 bases and J lost 9, with 17 bases in between. CDR3 size: 15 residues. Germline V lookup: CDR1 MNHEY, CDR2 SVGEGT.